Listed below are T cell receptor beta chains from one sample, sequenced in a study of cytomegalovirus exposure and HLA in healthy donors. Sequenced by immunoSEQ multiplex PCR; TCRdb stores in-frame clones only, minus some. The table records 200,000 to 250,000 clones, around 87% of them present only once. Sequenced: PBMCs. These receptors came from a woman younger than 30 in good health and CMV-seropositive. Each CDR3 is given with its conserved first and last residue. Fields, in order: CDR3 protein, CDR3 length, J gene, V gene.

CDR3: CASSLGTSGSSYNEQFF
length: 17
J: TRBJ2-1
V: TRBV7-6

CDR3: CASSSSAHTDTQYF
length: 14
J: TRBJ2-3
V: TRBV11-2

CDR3: CASSLAVLVYTPNTGELFF
length: 19
J: TRBJ2-2
V: TRBV5-1

CDR3: CAWSRTGSNQPQHF
length: 14
J: TRBJ1-5
V: TRBV30

CDR3: CASSFTGAAFSGANVLTF
length: 18
J: TRBJ2-6
V: TRBV7-6

CDR3: CASSVDPRAEAFF
length: 13
J: TRBJ1-1
V: TRBV9

CDR3: CAISESDRSAGELFF
length: 15
J: TRBJ2-2
V: TRBV10-3

CDR3: CASSEEGQISYEQYF
length: 15
J: TRBJ2-7
V: TRBV2

CDR3: CASRPGHSYNEQFF
length: 14
J: TRBJ2-1
V: TRBV7-2

CDR3: CASSHLATNEKLFF
length: 14
J: TRBJ1-4
V: TRBV4-1

CDR3: CASIDQGYGANVLTF
length: 15
J: TRBJ2-6
V: TRBV6-1

CDR3: CASGGTHRGLGYGYTF
length: 16
J: TRBJ1-2
V: TRBV5-5

CDR3: CASSLSRGLRSGNTIYF
length: 17
J: TRBJ1-3
V: TRBV7-8

CDR3: CASTPTGGSQPQHF
length: 14
J: TRBJ1-5
V: TRBV28

CDR3: CASSQRRNYEQYF
length: 13
J: TRBJ2-7
V: TRBV4-1

CDR3: CASSLNTNEQYF
length: 12
J: TRBJ2-7
V: TRBV5-1

CDR3: CASSDGLANEQFF
length: 13
J: TRBJ2-1
V: TRBV7-8

CDR3: CARGQGSTDTQYF
length: 13
J: TRBJ2-3
V: TRBV2

CDR3: CASSVRTGGSYEQYF
length: 15
J: TRBJ2-7
V: TRBV6-1

CDR3: CASRVGGGNEKLFF
length: 14
J: TRBJ1-4
V: TRBV27

CDR3: CASSQETRGFYGYTF
length: 15
J: TRBJ1-2
V: TRBV4-1

CDR3: CASGLNGKPYEQYF
length: 14
J: TRBJ2-7
V: TRBV12-5

CDR3: CASSGDRDEQYF
length: 12
J: TRBJ2-7
V: TRBV6-1

CDR3: CASSQIAGVGTDTQYF
length: 16
J: TRBJ2-3
V: TRBV4-1

CDR3: CASSPRTGNGNQPQHF
length: 16
J: TRBJ1-5
V: TRBV28

CDR3: CASSLARGFGQETQYF
length: 16
J: TRBJ2-5
V: TRBV7-2

CDR3: CASSYTRTGAGGELFF
length: 16
J: TRBJ2-2
V: TRBV6-5

CDR3: CASSPILAGGTSTDTQYF
length: 18
J: TRBJ2-3
V: TRBV4-1

CDR3: CATSRGGTSGVLDTQYF
length: 17
J: TRBJ2-3
V: TRBV15

CDR3: CASSQGVRVPYEQYF
length: 15
J: TRBJ2-7
V: TRBV28

CDR3: CASSATRTSNTGELFF
length: 16
J: TRBJ2-2
V: TRBV11-1

CDR3: CASSLGLADTQYF
length: 13
J: TRBJ2-3
V: TRBV5-1

CDR3: CASSVVRDSGTDTQYF
length: 16
J: TRBJ2-3
V: TRBV9

CDR3: CASTLNRGGYTF
length: 12
J: TRBJ1-2
V: TRBV28

CDR3: CASSSNSGGSLYEQYF
length: 16
J: TRBJ2-7
V: TRBV7-6

CDR3: CASNSGPYEQYF
length: 12
J: TRBJ2-7
V: TRBV5-1

CDR3: CASSLGGVQGAAGNTIYF
length: 18
J: TRBJ1-3
V: TRBV28

CDR3: CASSPGGGLADFSGANVLTF
length: 20
J: TRBJ2-6
V: TRBV4-1

CDR3: CASSFALIRDYGYTF
length: 15
J: TRBJ1-2
V: TRBV5-1

CDR3: CASSFGLAGGADTQYF
length: 16
J: TRBJ2-3
V: TRBV5-5

CDR3: CASSETGYEQYF
length: 12
J: TRBJ2-7
V: TRBV25-1

CDR3: CASKRRTSSSQPQHF
length: 15
J: TRBJ1-5
V: TRBV2

CDR3: CSVEGQGDADYGYTF
length: 15
J: TRBJ1-2
V: TRBV29-1

CDR3: CASSLGRMGQGEWGTQYF
length: 18
J: TRBJ2-5
V: TRBV27

CDR3: CASRTSGRAHEQYF
length: 14
J: TRBJ2-7
V: TRBV27

CDR3: CASSEGLAGLDEQYF
length: 15
J: TRBJ2-7
V: TRBV5-1